Here is one T cell receptor beta chain with its context. Antigen unknown. These data are taken from a study of graft-versus-host responses after intestinal transplantation. Produced via immunoSEQ multiplex PCR; TCRdb's table is partial and in-frame only. Counted here are about 88,000 clones, about 91% occurring once; the ten biggest clones make up 0.3% to 0.35%. This CDR3 region has 15 residues. The J segment lost 2 bases and the V segment lost 4 bases, leaving 4 bases of the junction unmatched. CDR1 and CDR2 (germline): SNHLY, FYNNEI. This chain joins TRBV2 and TRBJ2-3; the match to TRBD2 covers 9 bases. The sequence derives from a human donor who was the organ donor for an intestinal transplant. Here the sequenced sample was unstimulated CD4+ T cells sorted from spleen or lymph node cells, taken before transplant. The DNA for the CDR3 is TGTGCCAGCAGTGGACTAGCGGTTGTCACAGATACGCAGTATTTT. Translation gives CASSGLAVVTDTQYF.